Following are 19 T cell receptor beta chains from one sample sequenced in a study of shared clonotypes between healthy human individuals (dated by TCRdb to about 2020). Receptor amplification or capture employed the immunoSEQ multiplex PCR assay. Entries here come from immuneACCESS through TCRdb and include only in-frame sequences with V and J called. Some clones fail to appear in such tables; in the studies checked, an unresolved V gene covers under half of the shortfall, and the cause of the remainder is unknown. The sample profile shows 800,000 to 1,200,000 clones; about four fifths of them were found once. Approximately 0.5% of the sample is in the top ten clones. Source material: memory CD4+ T cells from PBMCs. This specimen's cell subset or site label, interpreted: CD45RA-negative fraction. The receptors were gathered from a man between 18 and 35 years old in good health. Some clones in this sample may be carry-over from other donors' samples.

The chain combines TRBV5-1 with TRBJ2-2; D might be TRBD1 (5 bases). Germline CDR1 reads SGHRS; CDR2 reads YFSETQ. The CDR3 loop spans 14 amino acids. With 4 bases removed from V and 5 bases from J, the gap between germline ends came to 12 bases. The CDR3 DNA is TGCGCCAGCAGCCGAAACCCAGGGACCGGGGAGCTGTTTTTT. This translates into CASSRNPGTGELFF.

This sequence joins TRBV7-2 and TRBJ1-5; tentative D call: TRBD1 (6 bases). CDR1 is SGHTA, CDR2 FQGNSA, per germline. The CDR3 length is 14 residues. With 5 bases removed from V and 5 bases from J, the gap between germline ends came to 13 bases. As DNA, the CDR3 is TGTGCCAGCAGCGGACAGAATGCTGATCAGCCCCAGCATTTT. It is translated as CASSGQNADQPQHF. The whole variable domain, filled in from reference TRBV7-2 and TRBJ1-5, reads GAGVSQSPSNKVTEKGKDVELRCDPISGHTALYWYRQSLGQGLEFLIYFQGNSAPDKSGLPSDRFSAERTGGSVSTLTIQRTQQEDSAVYLCASSGQNADQPQHFGDGTRLSIL.

This chain uses TRBV11-1 with TRBJ1-4; tentatively, D is TRBD1 (6 bases). The germline V gene encodes CDR1 SGHAT and CDR2 FQDESV (reference sequence). Trimming took off 6 bases at V and 5 bases at J, with 16 bases between the two ends. CDR3 size: 15 residues. Here the CDR3 reads CASSLEERGNEKLFF. The CDR3 region has the DNA TGTGCCAGCAGTTTGGAGGAGAGGGGGAATGAAAAACTGTTTTTT.

This rearrangement joins TRBV10-3 to TRBJ1-6; D might be TRBD1 (6 bases). This CDR3 is built from 14 residues. Germline assignment: CDR1 ENHRY and CDR2 SYGVKD. Trimming took 9 bases from V and 6 from J, leaving 15 bases between them. The CDR3 bases are TGTGCCATGTCACAGGGAGGAGTTAATTCACCCCTCCACTTT. This sequence encodes CAMSQGGVNSPLHF.

This chain uses TRBV4-2 with TRBJ1-4, with a weak D call TRBD1 (5 bases). This CDR3 contains 15 residues. Germline V gene data show CDR1 as LGHNA and CDR2 as YNFKEQ. Trimming removed 0 bases from V and 7 bases from J, with 12 bases in between. The CDR3 loop is CASSQESGGGEKLFF. The CDR3, as DNA: TGTGCCAGCAGCCAAGAATCGGGTGGGGGTGAAAAACTGTTTTTT.

Concerning this clone: This sample includes further DNA sequences coding for the same CDR3. The chain is built from TRBV19 and TRBJ2-1; TRBD2 matches 8 bases. The CDR3 loop spans 14 amino acids. V was pared by 5 bases and J by 4 bases, with 4 bases of the junction left unmatched. Germline CDR1 LNHDA, CDR2 SQIVND (reference sequence). The CDR3 DNA sequence: TGTGCCAGTAGTCGGACTAGCTCATACAATGAGCAGTTCTTC. As protein: CASSRTSSYNEQFF.

The chain uses TRBV4-3 and TRBJ2-5; D uncertain. Deletions cut 4 bases from V and 1 base from J, with 7 bases between. Germline V gene lookup returns CDR1 LGHNA and CDR2 YSLEER. The CDR3 contains 13 residues. CDR3 amino acids: CASSPGVQETQYF. CDR3 nucleotide sequence: TGCGCCAGCAGCCCAGGAGTCCAAGAGACCCAGTACTTC.

This chain connects TRBV2 to TRBJ2-7; 7 bases are shared with TRBD1. The CDR3 extends over 14 amino acids. The ends lost 7 bases at V and 4 bases at J; junction bases unmatched: 10. The germline CDR1 and CDR2 sequences are SNHLY and FYNNEI. The CDR3 region has the DNA TGTGCCAGCACATTCCGGGACAGCCTGTACGAGCAGTACTTC. Translating gives CASTFRDSLYEQYF.

Only a few counts were recorded for this clone. The chain joins TRBV28 to TRBJ2-5; no reliable D call. This CDR3 comprises 17 residues. The germline gives CDR1 MDHEN, CDR2 SYDVKM. V lost 4 bases, J lost 1 base, and 19 bases lay in between. The CDR3 DNA reads TGTGCCAGCAGTTCCCACCCCGTATCTAAGACCCAAGAGACCCAGTACTTC. This gives the protein CASSSHPVSKTQETQYF.

Turning to this clone: Other DNA variants within this sample encode the same CDR3. This rearrangement joins TRBV2 to TRBJ2-5; D is unresolved. V was shortened by 4 bases and J by 2 bases, with 5 bases between the two germline ends. Germline V CDR1 and CDR2: SNHLY, FYNNEI. The CDR3 runs to 12 residues. For the CDR3, the DNA is TGTGCCAGCAGTGGCCAGCAAGAGACCCAGTACTTC. Encoded protein: CASSGQQETQYF.

This clone is a singleton in its sample. The CDR3 region is CASSLPGDLYEQYF. CDR3 DNA sequence: TGTGCCAGTAGCCTCCCCGGCGATCTTTACGAGCAGTACTTC. The chain carries TRBV19 and TRBJ2-7; D uncertain. Germline V CDR1 and CDR2: LNHDA, SQIVND (reference sequence). Between the trimmed V and J ends, which lost 6 bases and 4 bases, there was a span of 16 bases. The CDR3 consists of 14 residues.

The chain uses TRBV7-3 and TRBJ2-1; D may be TRBD1 (5 bases). Germline V gene lookup returns CDR1 SGHTA and CDR2 FQGTGA. The V end was cut by 3 bases, the J end by 7 bases, with 10 bases between. The CDR3 runs 13 residues. CDR3 in amino acids: CASSFTGLNEQFF. Here the CDR3 DNA reads TGTGCCAGCAGCTTCACAGGCCTTAATGAGCAGTTCTTC.

This chain links TRBV7-2 with TRBJ2-1; 12 positions match TRBD2. The V gene's germline CDR1 is SGHTA and CDR2 FQGNSA. This CDR3 comprises 16 residues. Trimming at V came to 5 bases and at J to 6 bases, leaving 8 bases not matched to a gene. This CDR3 reads CASSPFGTSGFNEQFF. The CDR3, as DNA: TGTGCCAGCAGCCCCTTCGGGACTAGCGGGTTCAATGAGCAGTTCTTC.

This chain uses TRBV2 with TRBJ2-7, with D perhaps matching TRBD2 (5 bases). Germline V gene lookup returns CDR1 SNHLY and CDR2 FYNNEI. Deletions cut 5 bases from V and 4 bases from J, with 12 bases between. The CDR3 is 13 residues long. CDR3 DNA: TGTGCCAGCAGTAATAGCGCGAGGTACGAGCAGTACTTC. Protein: CASSNSARYEQYF.

The genes are TRBV5-1 and TRBJ1-3; 8 bases are shared with TRBD1. This CDR3 spans 17 amino acids. After removal of 0 bases from V and 2 bases from J, the junction contained 7 bases not matched to a gene. Germline CDR1 is SGHRS and CDR2 is YFSETQ. CDR3 coding DNA: TGCGCCAGCAGCTTGGAGGGGCGGACAGGGACTGGAAACACCATATATTTT. Encoded protein: CASSLEGRTGTGNTIYF. Using reference TRBV5-1 and TRBJ1-3 for the parts outside the CDR3, the full variable domain is KAGVTQTPRYLIKTRGQQVTLSCSPISGHRSVSWYQQTPGQGLQFLFEYFSETQRNKGNFPGRFSGRQFSNSRSEMNVSTLELGDSALYLCASSLEGRTGTGNTIYFGEGSWLTVV.

V and J are TRBV18 and TRBJ2-3; TRBD2 agrees at 9 bases. Germline trimming cut 4 bases from V and 2 bases from J; bases unmatched to any gene: 1. The germline CDR1 and CDR2 sequences are KGHSH and LQKENI. CDR3 size: 14 residues. The CDR3 sequence is CASSLAGDTDTQYF. CDR3 nucleotide sequence: TGTGCCAGCTCACTAGCGGGAGACACAGATACGCAGTATTTT.

The rearrangement links TRBV9 to TRBJ2-2, with D unclear. V was trimmed by 2 bases and J by 6 bases, leaving 14 bases between them. CDR3 length equals 15 residues. The germline V gene encodes CDR1 SGDLS and CDR2 YYNGEE. Here the CDR3 reads CASSVIKRPPGELFF. CDR3 bases: TGTGCCAGCAGCGTGATTAAGCGTCCCCCCGGGGAGCTGTTTTTT.

This clone appeared once. V and J are TRBV28 and TRBJ1-4, with D hard to call. Germline assignment: CDR1 MDHEN and CDR2 SYDVKM. This CDR3 contains 12 residues. Trimming pared 11 bases from V and 0 bases from J, leaving 7 bases between. The CDR3 sequence: CACGSTNEKLFF. The CDR3 DNA reads TGTGCCTGCGGGTCAACTAATGAAAAACTGTTTTTT.

The chain uses TRBV27 and TRBJ1-4; D gene uncertain. V lost 8 bases, J lost 6 bases, and 7 bases lay in between. Germline V CDR1 and CDR2: MNHEY, SMNVEV (reference sequence). The CDR3 spans 11 residues. The CDR3 sequence is CASPRHEKLFF. The CDR3 bases are TGTGCCAGCCCCCGTCATGAAAAACTGTTTTTT.